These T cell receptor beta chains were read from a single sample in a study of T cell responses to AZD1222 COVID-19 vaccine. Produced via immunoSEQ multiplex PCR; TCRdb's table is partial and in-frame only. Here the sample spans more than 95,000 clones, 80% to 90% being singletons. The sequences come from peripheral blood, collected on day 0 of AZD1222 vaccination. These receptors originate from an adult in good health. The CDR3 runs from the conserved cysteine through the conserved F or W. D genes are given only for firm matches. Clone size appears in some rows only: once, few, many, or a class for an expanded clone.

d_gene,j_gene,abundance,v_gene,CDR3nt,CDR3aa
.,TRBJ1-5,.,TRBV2,TGTGCCAGCACCAGTGGGTACGGCCCTCAGCCCCAGCATTTT,CASTSGYGPQPQHF
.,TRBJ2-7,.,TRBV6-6,TGTGCCAGCAGTTATAACCGCTACGAGTACTTC,CASSYNRYEYF
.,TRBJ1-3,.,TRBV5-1,TGCGCCAGCAGCTTCGGGGAAGGGGCAGGAAACACCATATATTTT,CASSFGEGAGNTIYF
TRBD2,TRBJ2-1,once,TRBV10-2,TGCGCCAGCCGACTAGCGGGATTAAACAATGAGCAGTTCTTC,CASRLAGLNNEQFF
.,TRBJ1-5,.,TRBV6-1,TGTGCCAGCAGTGAAGGACTTTATTATAGCAATCAGCCCCAGCATTTT,CASSEGLYYSNQPQHF
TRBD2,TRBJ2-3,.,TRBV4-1,TGCGCCAGCAGCCAAGATACCGGGGCGGGGGGAGATGATACGCAGTATTTT,CASSQDTGAGGDDTQYF
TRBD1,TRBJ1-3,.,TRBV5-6,TGTGCCAGCAGCTTGGGACAGGGCAGTCCCCTTTTCTCTGGAAACACCATATATTTT,CASSLGQGSPLFSGNTIYF
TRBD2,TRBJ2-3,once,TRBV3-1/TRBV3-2,TGTGCCAGCAGCCCGAGCTGGGCTAGCGGGAGGGAGGGTACGCAGTATTTT,CASSPSWASGREGTQYF
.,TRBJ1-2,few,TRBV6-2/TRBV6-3,TGTGCCAGCAGTTACTTACGGGACGGTGGCTACACCTTC,CASSYLRDGGYTF
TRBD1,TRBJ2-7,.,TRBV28,TGTGCCAGCACCGAGGGACAGCCGACCTACGAGCAGTACTTC,CASTEGQPTYEQYF
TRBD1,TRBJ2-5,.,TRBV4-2,TGTGCCAGCAGCCCAGGACAGGGATTGGAAGAGACCCAGTACTTC,CASSPGQGLEETQYF
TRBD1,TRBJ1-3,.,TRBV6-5,TGTGCCAGCAGAGAGACAGGGAAGGTAAACACCATATATTTT,CASRETGKVNTIYF
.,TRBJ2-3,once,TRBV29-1,TGCAGCGTTGTCGGGTTTTCTAGCACAGATACGCAGTATTTT,CSVVGFSSTDTQYF
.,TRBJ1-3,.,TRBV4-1,TGCGCCAGCAGCCAAGGGGGGGGCAGAGTCTCTGGAAACACCATATATTTT,CASSQGGGRVSGNTIYF
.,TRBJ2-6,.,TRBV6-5,TGTGCCAGCAGTTACTCATGGAGGGACAACGTCCTGACTTTC,CASSYSWRDNVLTF
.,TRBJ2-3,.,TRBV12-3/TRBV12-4,TGTGCCAGCAGTCCCCCCCCCGCAGATACGCAGTATTTT,CASSPPPADTQYF
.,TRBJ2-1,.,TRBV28,TGTGCCAGCAGTTTATTAGGGGGAGCCTCCTACAATGAGCAGTTCTTC,CASSLLGGASYNEQFF
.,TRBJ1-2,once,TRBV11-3,TGTGCCAGCAGCTTAGATATGACTCGGGGCTATGGCTACACCTTC,CASSLDMTRGYGYTF
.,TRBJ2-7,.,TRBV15,TGTGCCACCGGGACTTTGAGCTCCTACGAGCAGTACTTC,CATGTLSSYEQYF
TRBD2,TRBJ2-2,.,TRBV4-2,TGTGCCCGCACCCACGCCCGGGGGGGGTGGGCCGGGGAGCTGTTTTTT,CARTHARGGWAGELFF
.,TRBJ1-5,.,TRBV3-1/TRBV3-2,TGTGCCAGCAGCCAACGCGACGTGGGGCAGCCCCAGCATTTT,CASSQRDVGQPQHF
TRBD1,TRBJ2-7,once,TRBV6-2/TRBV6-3,TGTGCCAGCAGTACCGTAGGACAGGGGGCGGTTGAGCAGTACTTC,CASSTVGQGAVEQYF
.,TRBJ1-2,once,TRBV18,TGTGCCAGCTCACCACAATTAGAGGGCGGCTATGGCTACACCTTC,CASSPQLEGGYGYTF
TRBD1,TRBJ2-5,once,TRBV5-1,TGCGCCAGCAGCTTGTGGACAGGGGGCCAAGAGACCCAGTACTTC,CASSLWTGGQETQYF
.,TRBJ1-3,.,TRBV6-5,TGTGCCAGCAGTTACTCCCCAGAAGGAAACACCATATATTTT,CASSYSPEGNTIYF
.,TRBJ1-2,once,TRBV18,TGTGCCAGCTCACCACGGGGGGAGACCTTGGTCTATGGCTACACCTTC,CASSPRGETLVYGYTF
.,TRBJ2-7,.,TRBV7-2,TGTGCCAGCAGCACCTTGGGTTCTGGAAAACCCGAGCAGTACTTC,CASSTLGSGKPEQYF
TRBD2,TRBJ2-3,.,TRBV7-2,TGTGCCAGCAGCTTAGCCGGGGGGATTGATACAGATACGCAGTATTTT,CASSLAGGIDTDTQYF